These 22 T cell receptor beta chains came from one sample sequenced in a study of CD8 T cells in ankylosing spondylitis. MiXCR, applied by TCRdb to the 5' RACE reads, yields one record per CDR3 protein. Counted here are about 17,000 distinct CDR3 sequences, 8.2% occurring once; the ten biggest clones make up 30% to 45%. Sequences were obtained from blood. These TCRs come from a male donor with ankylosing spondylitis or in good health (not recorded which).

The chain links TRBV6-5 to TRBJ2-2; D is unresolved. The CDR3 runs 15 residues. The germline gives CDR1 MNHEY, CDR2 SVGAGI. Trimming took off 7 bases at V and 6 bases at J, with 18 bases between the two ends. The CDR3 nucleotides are TGTGCCAGCACCGAGGCCCTCCTAGGCGCCGGGGAGCTGTTTTTT. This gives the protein CASTEALLGAGELFF.

The CDR3 DNA is TGTGCCAGCAGTCGACAGATCGCGAACACCGGGGAGCTGTTTTTT. Amino acids: CASSRQIANTGELFF. The chain links TRBV6-5 to TRBJ2-2; D might be TRBD1 (5 bases). The CDR3 contains 15 residues. Germline V gene sequence: CDR1 MNHEY, CDR2 SVGAGI. Trimming removed 5 bases at V and 0 bases at J, with 10 bases between.

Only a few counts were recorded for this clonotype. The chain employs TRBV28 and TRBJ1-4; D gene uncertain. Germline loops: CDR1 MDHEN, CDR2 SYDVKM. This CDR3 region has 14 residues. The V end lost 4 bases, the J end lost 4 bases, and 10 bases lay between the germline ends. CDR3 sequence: CASSSLVGNEKLFF. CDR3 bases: TGTGCCAGCAGTTCCTTGGTCGGTAATGAAAAACTGTTTTTT.

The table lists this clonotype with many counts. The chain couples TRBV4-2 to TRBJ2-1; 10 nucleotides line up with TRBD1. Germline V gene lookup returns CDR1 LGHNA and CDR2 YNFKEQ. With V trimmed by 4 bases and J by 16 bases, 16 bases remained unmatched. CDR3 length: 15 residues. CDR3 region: CASSLLFRGDRGYFF. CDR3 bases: TGTGCCAGCAGCCTCTTATTCCGGGGGGACAGGGGTTACTTCTTC.

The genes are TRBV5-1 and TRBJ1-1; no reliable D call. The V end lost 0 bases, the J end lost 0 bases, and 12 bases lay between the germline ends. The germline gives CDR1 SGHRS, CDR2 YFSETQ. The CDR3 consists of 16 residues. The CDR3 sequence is CASSLGEQILNTEAFF. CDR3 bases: TGCGCCAGCAGCTTGGGGGAACAGATTCTGAACACTGAAGCTTTCTTT.

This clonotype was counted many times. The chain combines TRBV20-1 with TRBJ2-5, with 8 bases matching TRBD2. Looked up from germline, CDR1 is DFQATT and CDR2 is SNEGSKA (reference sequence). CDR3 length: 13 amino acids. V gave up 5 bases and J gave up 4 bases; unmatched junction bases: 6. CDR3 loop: CSAYRGGAETQYF. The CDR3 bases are TGCAGTGCTTATCGGGGGGGGGCAGAGACCCAGTACTTC.

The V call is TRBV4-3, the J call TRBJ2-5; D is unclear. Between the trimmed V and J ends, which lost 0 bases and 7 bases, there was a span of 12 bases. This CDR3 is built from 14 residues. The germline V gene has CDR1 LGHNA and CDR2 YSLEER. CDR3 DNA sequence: TGCGCCAGCAGCCAAGACCATCCCTTCGGGACCCAGTACTTC. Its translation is CASSQDHPFGTQYF.

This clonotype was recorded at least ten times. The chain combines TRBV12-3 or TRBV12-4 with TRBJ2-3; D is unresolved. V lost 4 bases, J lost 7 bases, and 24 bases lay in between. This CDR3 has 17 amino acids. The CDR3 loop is CASSSPGVTLFTYTQYF. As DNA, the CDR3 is TGTGCCAGCAGTTCGCCTGGGGTAACCCTTTTTACTTATACGCAGTATTTT.

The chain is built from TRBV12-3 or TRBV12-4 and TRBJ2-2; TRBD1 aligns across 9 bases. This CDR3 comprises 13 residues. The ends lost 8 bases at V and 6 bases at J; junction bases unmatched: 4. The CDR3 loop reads CASGRDRAGELFF. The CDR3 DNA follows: TGTGCCAGCGGCCGGGACAGGGCCGGGGAGCTGTTTTTT.

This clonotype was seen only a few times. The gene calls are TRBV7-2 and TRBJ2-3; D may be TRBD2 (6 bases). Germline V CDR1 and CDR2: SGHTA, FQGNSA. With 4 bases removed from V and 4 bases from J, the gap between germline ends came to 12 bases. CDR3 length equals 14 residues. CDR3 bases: TGTGCCAGCAGCTGGGGGGTCAACGCAGATACGCAGTATTTT. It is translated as CASSWGVNADTQYF.

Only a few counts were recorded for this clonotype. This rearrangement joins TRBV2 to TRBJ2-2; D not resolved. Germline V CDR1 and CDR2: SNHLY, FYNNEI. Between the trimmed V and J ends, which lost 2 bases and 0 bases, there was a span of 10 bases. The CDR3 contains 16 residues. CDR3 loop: CASSERSPPNTGELFF. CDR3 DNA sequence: TGTGCCAGCAGTGAAAGATCCCCTCCGAACACCGGGGAGCTGTTTTTT.

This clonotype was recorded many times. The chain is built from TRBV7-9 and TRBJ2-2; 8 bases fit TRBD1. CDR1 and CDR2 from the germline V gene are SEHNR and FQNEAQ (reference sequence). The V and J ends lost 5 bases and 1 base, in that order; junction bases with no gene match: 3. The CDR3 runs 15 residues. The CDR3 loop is CASSAGTGNTGELFF. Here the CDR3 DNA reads TGTGCCAGCAGCGCCGGGACAGGGAACACCGGGGAGCTGTTTTTT.

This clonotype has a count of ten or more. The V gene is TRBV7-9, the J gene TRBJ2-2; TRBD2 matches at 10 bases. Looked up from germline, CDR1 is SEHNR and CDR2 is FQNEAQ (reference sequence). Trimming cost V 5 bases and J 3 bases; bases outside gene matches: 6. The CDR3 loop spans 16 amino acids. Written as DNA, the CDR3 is TGTGCCAGCAGCAACCCTAGCGGGGGATACACCGGGGAGCTGTTTTTT. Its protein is CASSNPSGGYTGELFF.

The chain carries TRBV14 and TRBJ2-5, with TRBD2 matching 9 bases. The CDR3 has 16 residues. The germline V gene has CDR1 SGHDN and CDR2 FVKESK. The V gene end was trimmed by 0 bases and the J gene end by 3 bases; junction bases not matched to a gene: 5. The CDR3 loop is CASSQDSGGYEETQYF. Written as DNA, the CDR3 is TGTGCCAGCAGCCAAGATAGCGGGGGATATGAAGAGACCCAGTACTTC.

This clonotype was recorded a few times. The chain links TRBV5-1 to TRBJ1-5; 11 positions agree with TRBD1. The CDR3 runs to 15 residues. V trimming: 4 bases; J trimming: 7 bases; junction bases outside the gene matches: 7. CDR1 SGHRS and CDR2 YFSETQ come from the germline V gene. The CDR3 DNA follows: TGCGCCAGCAGCATCGGGACAGGGGGAGGCCAGCCCCAGCATTTT. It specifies CASSIGTGGGQPQHF.

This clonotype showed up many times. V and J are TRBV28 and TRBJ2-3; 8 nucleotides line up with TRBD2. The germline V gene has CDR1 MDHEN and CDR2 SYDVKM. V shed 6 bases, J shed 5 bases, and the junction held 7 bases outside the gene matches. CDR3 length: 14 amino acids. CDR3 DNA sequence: TGTGCCAGCAGATACGGGGGGGCGAGAGATACGCAGTATTTT. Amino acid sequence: CASRYGGARDTQYF.

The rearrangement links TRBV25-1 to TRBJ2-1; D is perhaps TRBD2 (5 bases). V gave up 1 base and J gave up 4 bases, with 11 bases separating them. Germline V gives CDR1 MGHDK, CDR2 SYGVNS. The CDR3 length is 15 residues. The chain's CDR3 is CASSELGGFYNEQFF. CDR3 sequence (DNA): TGTGCCAGCAGTGAATTAGGCGGGTTTTACAATGAGCAGTTCTTC.

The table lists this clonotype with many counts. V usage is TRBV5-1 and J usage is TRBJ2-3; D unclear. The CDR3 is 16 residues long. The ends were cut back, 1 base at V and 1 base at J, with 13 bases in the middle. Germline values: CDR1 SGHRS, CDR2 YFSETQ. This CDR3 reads CASSLSLRSGTDTQYF. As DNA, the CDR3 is TGCGCCAGCAGCTTGTCTCTCCGGTCAGGCACAGATACGCAGTATTTT. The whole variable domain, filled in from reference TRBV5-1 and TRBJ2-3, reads KAGVTQTPRYLIKTRGQQVTLSCSPISGHRSVSWYQQTPGQGLQFLFEYFSETQRNKGNFPGRFSGRQFSNSRSEMNVSTLELGDSALYLCASSLSLRSGTDTQYFGPGTRLTVL.

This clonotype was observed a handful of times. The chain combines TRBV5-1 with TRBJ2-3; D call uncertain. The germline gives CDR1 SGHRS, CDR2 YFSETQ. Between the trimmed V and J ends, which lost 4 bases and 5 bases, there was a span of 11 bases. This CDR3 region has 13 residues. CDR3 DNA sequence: TGCGCCAGCAGCCTCACCGAAGGAGATACGCAGTATTTT. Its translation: CASSLTEGDTQYF. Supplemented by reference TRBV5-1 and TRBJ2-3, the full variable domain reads KAGVTQTPRYLIKTRGQQVTLSCSPISGHRSVSWYQQTPGQGLQFLFEYFSETQRNKGNFPGRFSGRQFSNSRSEMNVSTLELGDSALYLCASSLTEGDTQYFGPGTRLTVL.

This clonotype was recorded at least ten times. CDR3 in amino acids: CSVDPYQETQYF. CDR3 DNA sequence: TGCAGCGTTGATCCGTACCAAGAGACCCAGTACTTC. The genes are TRBV29-1 and TRBJ2-5; no definite D call. CDR1 is SQVTM, CDR2 ANQGSEA, per germline. Trimming removed 3 bases at V and 0 bases at J, with 5 bases between. The CDR3 runs 12 residues.

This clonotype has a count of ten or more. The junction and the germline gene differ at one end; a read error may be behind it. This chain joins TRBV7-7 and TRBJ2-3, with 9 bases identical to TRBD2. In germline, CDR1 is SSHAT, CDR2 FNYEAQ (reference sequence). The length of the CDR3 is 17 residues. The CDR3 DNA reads TGTGCTAGCAGCCCCGACAGCGGGGGGCTCCTCACAGATACGCAGTATTTT. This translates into CASSPDSGGLLTDTQYF.

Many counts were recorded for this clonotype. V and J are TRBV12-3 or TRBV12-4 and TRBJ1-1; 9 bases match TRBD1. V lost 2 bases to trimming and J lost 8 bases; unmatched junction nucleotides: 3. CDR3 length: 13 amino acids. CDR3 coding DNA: TGTGCCAGCAGTTTATCGGGACAGGGCGAAGCTTTCTTT. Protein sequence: CASSLSGQGEAFF.